This TCR beta chain was documented in a study of T cells in Graves' hyperthyroidism and ophthalmopathy. Study results and caveats: Using 13 V-J features, a model discriminated ophthalmopathy from stable hyperthyroidism.

RNA transcripts served as the template for amplifying TCR beta CDR3 regions. HTBI primers were employed in a first-round RT-PCR of the TCR CDR3. TCRdb re-called the multiplex PCR reads with MiXCR, one entry per CDR3 protein. This sample has fewer than 450,000 distinct CDR3 sequences; roughly 15% occur once, and the top ten carry 30% to 35%. When hyperthyroidism was first diagnosed, the blood sample was taken, preceding any ophthalmopathy symptoms. V dropped 2 bases and J dropped 1 base, with 11 bases sitting between them. In germline, CDR1 is MNHEY, CDR2 SVGAGI. The CDR3 loop spans 15 amino acids. This clonotype was found a few times. Its antigen is not identified.

The specimen was blood. The sequence was obtained from a woman in her thirties with Graves' hyperthyroidism that later progressed to Graves' ophthalmopathy. The rearrangement joins TRBV6-5 to TRBJ1-1, with a possible D match to TRBD1 (5 bases). CDR3 residues: CASSYEGLTNTEAFF. The CDR3 region has the DNA TGTGCCAGCAGTTACGAGGGGCTTACGAACACTGAAGCTTTCTTT.